This TCR beta chain was profiled in a study of blood T cell repertoires in COVID-19. Study context: Acute and convalescent COVID-19 specimens originated in the United States, Italy and Spain.

Comment on this clone: In the same sample, other DNA sequences code for this CDR3.

All exposed participants met a person with COVID-19 within 2 weeks before entering the study. V dropped 0 bases and J dropped 5; count of bases not matched to a gene: 1. Germline V lookup: CDR1 PRHDT, CDR2 FYEKMQ (reference sequence). The CDR3 sequence is 15 residues long. Under the authors' procedure: Cell counts per sample came from amplifying reference gene primers. Sequenced by immunoSEQ multiplex PCR; TCRdb stores in-frame clones only, minus some. That table supplies the V and J calls and clone size; D and trimming were determined from the DNA. Of fewer than 350,000 clones in the sample, less than 85% were seen once.

The receptor was isolated from a woman in her 30s who had been exposed to COVID-19. The specimen was PBMCs or T cells enriched from blood (not recorded which). The chain uses TRBV13 and TRBJ2-3, with 11 bases that match TRBD2. In DNA form, the CDR3 reads TGTGCCAGCAGCTTAGGTAGCGGGGGGGGAGATACGCAGTATTTT. It yields the protein CASSLGSGGGDTQYF. The whole variable domain, filled in from reference TRBV13 and TRBJ2-3, reads AAGVIQSPRHLIKEKRETATLKCYPIPRHDTVYWYQQGPGQDPQFLISFYEKMQSDKGSIPDRFSAQQFSDYHSELNMSSLELGDSALYFCASSLGSGGGDTQYFGPGTRLTVL.